The entry below describes one T cell receptor beta chain. Clones were sequenced by immunoSEQ multiplex PCR, and TCRdb holds only the in-frame ones, with some missing. The sample lists about 33,000 clones, roughly nine tenths occurring once. The sample belongs to a study of T cell changes during pregnancy in multiple sclerosis. The CDR3 totals 15 residues. With 4 bases removed from V and 2 bases from J, the gap between germline ends came to 15 bases. Germline CDR1 is MDHEN and CDR2 is SYDVKM. This clonotype was obtained from a female donor in good health, enrolled as a control in a pregnancy study. Here the sequenced sample was CD4+ T cells from peripheral blood mononuclear cells, taken in the third trimester of pregnancy. V gene TRBV28 combines with J gene TRBJ2-7; D might be TRBD1 (5 bases). CDR3: CASSSHSTVPYEQYF. CDR3 nucleotide sequence: TGTGCCAGCAGTTCCCACTCGACAGTTCCCTACGAGCAGTACTTC. The full variable domain, rest sourced from reference TRBV28 and TRBJ2-7, is DVKVTQSSRYLVKRTGEKVFLECVQDMDHENMFWYRQDPGLGLRLIYFSYDVKMKEKGDIPEGYSVSREKKERFSLILESASTNQTSMYLCASSSHSTVPYEQYFGPGTRLTVT.